The next 2 T cell receptor beta chains were all read from a single sample in a study of T cells in Graves' hyperthyroidism and ophthalmopathy. There were TCR beta CDR3 regions amplified from RNA transcripts. The TCR CDR3 was amplified in a first-round RT-PCR using the HTBI primer set. MiXCR was run by TCRdb on the multiplex PCR reads, yielding one entry per CDR3 protein. The data contain 560,000 or so distinct CDR3 sequences, 40% to 55% of them singletons. Input material: peripheral blood or thyroid tissue (not recorded which). These receptors were collected from a woman between 18 and 30 years old with Graves' hyperthyroidism.

Ten or more counts support this clonotype. The gene calls are TRBV2 and TRBJ1-4, with 7 bases matching TRBD1. The V gene end was trimmed by 8 bases and the J gene end by 7 bases; junction bases not matched to a gene: 7. Germline assignment: CDR1 SNHLY and CDR2 FYNNEI. The CDR3 covers 13 residues. The CDR3 here is CASRDSYGEKLFF. CDR3 coding DNA: TGTGCCAGCCGGGACAGTTATGGTGAAAAACTGTTTTTT. The full variable domain, rest sourced from reference TRBV2 and TRBJ1-4, is EPEVTQTPSHQVTQMGQEVILRCVPISNHLYFYWYRQILGQKVEFLVSFYNNEISEKSEIFDDQFSVERPDGSNFTLKIRSTKLEDSAMYFCASRDSYGEKLFFGSGTQLSVL.

This clonotype was recorded a few times. At one of its ends the junction is not consistent with the germline gene, which may arise from a read error. V usage is TRBV24-1 and J usage is TRBJ1-2, with D uncertain. The CDR3 covers 10 residues. CDR1 KGHDR and CDR2 SFDVKD come from the germline V gene. DNA of the CDR3: TGTGCCACTAGTGACTATGGCTACACCTTC. Amino acids: CATSDYGYTF.